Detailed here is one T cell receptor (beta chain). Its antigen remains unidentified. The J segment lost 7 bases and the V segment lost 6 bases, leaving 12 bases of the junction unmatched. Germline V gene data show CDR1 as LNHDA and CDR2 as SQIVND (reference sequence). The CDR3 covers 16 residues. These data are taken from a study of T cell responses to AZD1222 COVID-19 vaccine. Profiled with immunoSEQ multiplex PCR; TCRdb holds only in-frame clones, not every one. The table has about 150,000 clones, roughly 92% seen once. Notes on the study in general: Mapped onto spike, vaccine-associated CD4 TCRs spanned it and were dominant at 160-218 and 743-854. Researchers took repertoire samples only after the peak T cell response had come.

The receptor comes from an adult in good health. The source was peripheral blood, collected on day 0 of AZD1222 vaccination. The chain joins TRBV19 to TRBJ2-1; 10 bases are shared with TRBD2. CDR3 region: CASSDAGTSVRNEQFF. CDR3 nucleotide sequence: TGTGCCAGTAGCGACGCCGGGACTAGCGTAAGAAATGAGCAGTTCTTC.